Presented here are 12 T cell receptor beta chains from one specimen sequenced in a study of blood T cell repertoires in COVID-19. TCRdb's copy holds only in-frame clones and misses some; the assay was immunoSEQ multiplex PCR. Of around 350,000 clones in the sample, more than 85% were seen once. What was sequenced was peripheral blood. The receptors were sampled from a human donor in a cohort sampled during active COVID-19.

The chain joins TRBV19 to TRBJ1-4; 10 bases are shared with TRBD1. V was clipped by 5 bases and J by 8 bases; unmatched bases: 8. This CDR3 has 15 amino acids. Germline loops: CDR1 LNHDA, CDR2 SQIVND (reference sequence). Written as DNA, the CDR3 is TGTGCCAGTAGTGGCCCGGGACAGGGGCAGGAAAAACTGTTTTTT. Its protein is CASSGPGQGQEKLFF.

This chain joins TRBV19 and TRBJ2-5; no clear D gene. Germline V lookup: CDR1 LNHDA, CDR2 SQIVND (reference sequence). CDR3 length: 11 amino acids. Trimming stripped 7 bases from V and 3 bases from J, with 6 bases between. CDR3 sequence (DNA): TGTGCCAGTAAGTCGGAAGAGACCCAGTACTTC. It specifies CASKSEETQYF.

The rearrangement links TRBV28 to TRBJ1-2; 10 bases are shared with TRBD1. Germline CDR1 and CDR2: MDHEN and SYDVKM. The J segment lost 3 bases and the V segment lost 3 bases, leaving 7 bases of the junction unmatched. The CDR3 runs to 16 residues. The CDR3 region is CASSLGTTGGDYGYTF. CDR3 coding DNA: TGTGCCAGCAGTTTGGGTACGACAGGGGGCGACTATGGCTACACCTTC.

The rearrangement joins TRBV27 to TRBJ2-7, with D possibly TRBD1 on 5 matching bases. V lost 3 bases and J 7 bases, leaving 16 bases between the germline ends. The CDR3 has 14 residues. Germline assignment: CDR1 MNHEY and CDR2 SMNVEV (reference sequence). The CDR3 sequence: CASSLGHTVGEQYF. In DNA form, the CDR3 reads TGTGCCAGCAGTTTGGGGCACACAGTCGGAGAGCAGTACTTC.

DNA of the CDR3: TGTGCCAGTAGTTTGACAGGGGCCGGCAATCAGCCCCAGCATTTT. As protein: CASSLTGAGNQPQHF. The gene calls are TRBV19 and TRBJ1-5, with 8 positions matching TRBD1. V lost 5 bases to trimming and J lost 2 bases; unmatched junction nucleotides: 5. The CDR3 runs 15 residues. Germline V CDR1 and CDR2: LNHDA, SQIVND (reference sequence).

V and J are TRBV6-4 and TRBJ1-6; a possible D gene is TRBD1 (6 bases). The CDR3 extends over 14 amino acids. Germline CDR1 reads MRHNA; CDR2 reads SNTAGT. The V end lost 3 bases, the J end lost 9 bases, and 12 bases lay between the germline ends. The CDR3 DNA is TGTGCCAGCAGTGAATTGGGAGGGGGTTCACCCCTCCACTTT. Protein product: CASSELGGGSPLHF.

The rearrangement joins TRBV7-8 to TRBJ2-1; no clear D gene. Germline CDR1 SGHVS, CDR2 FQNEAQ. This CDR3 region has 11 residues. V was pared by 5 bases and J by 5 bases, with 4 bases between. Written as DNA, the CDR3 is TGTGCCAGCAGCCTCGACAATGAGCAGTTCTTC. This gives the protein CASSLDNEQFF.

J is TRBJ1-2 and V is TRBV6-5, with unresolved D. The V end was cut by 2 bases, the J end by 5 bases, with 12 bases between. Germline CDR1 and CDR2: MNHEY and SVGAGI. This CDR3 comprises 14 residues. As DNA, the CDR3 is TGTGCCAGCAGTTACGGCGGCAGTCCTTATGGCTACACCTTC. Amino acids: CASSYGGSPYGYTF.

The chain uses TRBV4-1 and TRBJ2-7, with a tentative D call TRBD2 (5 bases). Germline-derived CDR1 and CDR2 are MGHRA and YSYEKL. The germline V and J ends were trimmed by 4 bases and 0 bases, with 13 bases remaining between them. The CDR3 has 15 residues. CDR3: CASSPQADSSYEQYF. The CDR3 nucleotides are TGCGCCAGCAGCCCGCAAGCGGATTCCTCCTACGAGCAGTACTTC.

The chain has TRBV12-3 or TRBV12-4 and TRBJ1-5; D ambiguous. The germline V and J ends were trimmed by 4 bases and 4 bases, with 5 bases remaining between them. The length of the CDR3 is 12 residues. The CDR3: CASSWANQPQHF. The DNA of the CDR3 is TGTGCCAGCAGTTGGGCGAATCAGCCCCAGCATTTT.

The chain recombines TRBV6-2 or TRBV6-3 with TRBJ2-4; no firm D call. CDR1 and CDR2 (germline): MNHEY, SVGEGT. Between the trimmed V and J ends, which lost 4 bases and 15 bases, there was a span of 19 bases. The CDR3 runs 13 residues. CDR3 residues: CASSSLSVFPGYF. The CDR3 DNA sequence: TGTGCCAGCAGTTCACTCTCCGTTTTCCCGGGGTACTTC.

The V gene is TRBV11-2, the J gene TRBJ2-7; 10 nucleotides agree with TRBD2. V gave up 5 bases and J gave up 6 bases; unmatched junction bases: 19. The CDR3 sequence is 18 residues long. Germline V gene data show CDR1 as SGHAT and CDR2 as FQNNGV. The CDR3 sequence: CASSPSAVGGLATFEQYF. In DNA, the CDR3 is TGTGCCAGCAGCCCATCGGCGGTGGGGGGACTAGCGACTTTCGAGCAGTACTTC.